The rows below give T cell receptor beta chains drawn from one sample of a study of Graves' ophthalmopathy and Graves' hyperthyroidism. TCRdb recomputed calls from the multiplex PCR reads with MiXCR, one row per CDR3 protein. The top ten hold roughly 3% of the sample, which has some 410,000 distinct CDR3 sequences, 20% to 25% seen once. The sequenced sample consisted of peripheral blood. The receptor set was obtained from a young woman with stable Graves' hyperthyroidism. Each CDR3 is given with its conserved first and last residue. Fields, in order: CDR3 DNA, CDR3 protein, V gene, J gene, clone size, D gene. D genes are given only for firm matches. Expanded clones get a size class; other rows say once, few or many, or leave the size out.

CDR3nt: TGCGCCAGCAGCCAGGGAATTAATAGCAATCAGCCCCAGCATTTT; CDR3aa: CASSQGINSNQPQHF; v_gene: TRBV4-1; j_gene: TRBJ1-5; abundance: -; d_gene: -
CDR3nt: TGTGCCAGCAGTCTCCCGACAGGAAGAAACACCATATATTTT; CDR3aa: CASSLPTGRNTIYF; v_gene: TRBV28; j_gene: TRBJ1-3; abundance: many; d_gene: -
CDR3nt: TGTGCCAGCAGTTACTCGCAAGCGGTGACCTACGAGCAGTACTTC; CDR3aa: CASSYSQAVTYEQYF; v_gene: TRBV6-5; j_gene: TRBJ2-7; abundance: many; d_gene: -
CDR3nt: TGTGCCAGCAGCCTCCCCACTATCGGGAGGGCCGATCAGTACTTC; CDR3aa: CASSLPTIGRADQYF; v_gene: TRBV12-3/TRBV12-4; j_gene: TRBJ2-7; abundance: few; d_gene: TRBD2
CDR3nt: TGTGCCAGCAGCTCTGGGATCGGAGAGACCCAGTACTTC; CDR3aa: CASSSGIGETQYF; v_gene: TRBV7-2; j_gene: TRBJ2-5; abundance: -; d_gene: -
CDR3nt: TGTGCCAGCAGTCGACAGATATCTACCTATAGCAATCAGCCCCAGCATTTT; CDR3aa: CASSRQISTYSNQPQHF; v_gene: TRBV28; j_gene: TRBJ1-5; abundance: many; d_gene: -
CDR3nt: TGTGCCACCAGCAGAACCACCGGGACCCCCGACGAGCAGTACTTC; CDR3aa: CATSRTTGTPDEQYF; v_gene: TRBV15; j_gene: TRBJ2-7; abundance: many; d_gene: -
CDR3nt: TGTGCCAGCAGTTCCGGGACTAGCGGGAGGGCGGGCACCGGGGAGCTGTTTTTT; CDR3aa: CASSSGTSGRAGTGELFF; v_gene: TRBV27; j_gene: TRBJ2-2; abundance: many; d_gene: TRBD2
CDR3nt: TGTGCCAGCAGCCTAAGACAGGGAGGGGCAGGCGAGCAGTACTTC; CDR3aa: CASSLRQGGAGEQYF; v_gene: TRBV7-2; j_gene: TRBJ2-7; abundance: many; d_gene: -
CDR3nt: TGTGCCTGGAGGGACAGGGCGAACACTGAAGCTTTCTTT; CDR3aa: CAWRDRANTEAFF; v_gene: TRBV30; j_gene: TRBJ1-1; abundance: -; d_gene: TRBD1
CDR3nt: TGTGCCAGCAGTTATTCCCCAGGGGGTGATGGCTACACCTTC; CDR3aa: CASSYSPGGDGYTF; v_gene: TRBV6-5; j_gene: TRBJ1-2; abundance: many; d_gene: TRBD1
CDR3nt: TGCAGTGCTAGAGATCCTCCAGGGGACTACGAGCAGTACTTC; CDR3aa: CSARDPPGDYEQYF; v_gene: TRBV20-1; j_gene: TRBJ2-7; abundance: many; d_gene: -
CDR3nt: TGCAGTGCTAGAGACGATGGAGCCGTCTCCTCCTACGAGCAGTACTTC; CDR3aa: CSARDDGAVSSYEQYF; v_gene: TRBV20-1; j_gene: TRBJ2-7; abundance: many; d_gene: -
CDR3nt: TGCGCCAGCAGCCAAGATGCGCGGGGGTTCGATGGCTACACCTTC; CDR3aa: CASSQDARGFDGYTF; v_gene: TRBV4-3; j_gene: TRBJ1-2; abundance: many; d_gene: -
CDR3nt: TGTGCCAGCAGTCACCCCGGGACAGGGTACGAGCAGTACTTC; CDR3aa: CASSHPGTGYEQYF; v_gene: TRBV27; j_gene: TRBJ2-7; abundance: many; d_gene: TRBD1
CDR3nt: TGTGCCAGCAGTGAATCAGAGGGGGCCAACTATGGCTACACCTTC; CDR3aa: CASSESEGANYGYTF; v_gene: TRBV6-1; j_gene: TRBJ1-2; abundance: -; d_gene: TRBD1
CDR3nt: TGTGCCAGCAGTTACAAATTAGGACTAGCGGCCGTTACCTACGAGCAGTACTTC; CDR3aa: CASSYKLGLAAVTYEQYF; v_gene: TRBV2; j_gene: TRBJ2-7; abundance: many; d_gene: TRBD2
CDR3nt: TGTGCCAGCAGCCCACTGGGTCCGCGTTCCTACGAGCAGTACTTC; CDR3aa: CASSPLGPRSYEQYF; v_gene: TRBV6-1; j_gene: TRBJ2-7; abundance: many; d_gene: -
CDR3nt: TGTGCCAGCAGCCAATCTCTAGGGGTCTATGGCTACACCTTC; CDR3aa: CASSQSLGVYGYTF; v_gene: TRBV3-1; j_gene: TRBJ1-2; abundance: many; d_gene: -
CDR3nt: TGTGCCTGGAGCGCAGGAGCGTATAGCAATCAGCCCCAGCATTTT; CDR3aa: CAWSAGAYSNQPQHF; v_gene: TRBV30; j_gene: TRBJ1-5; abundance: few; d_gene: -
CDR3nt: TGTGCCAGCAGTTCTCCCCGGGACAGGGCAGAGCAGTACTTC; CDR3aa: CASSSPRDRAEQYF; v_gene: TRBV28; j_gene: TRBJ2-7; abundance: -; d_gene: TRBD1
CDR3nt: TGTGCCAGCAGTGTTAGCGAGACCCAGTACTTC; CDR3aa: CASSVSETQYF; v_gene: TRBV12-3/TRBV12-4; j_gene: TRBJ2-5; abundance: once; d_gene: -
CDR3nt: TGTGCCAGCCGACAGTTATATAGCAATCAGCCCCAGCATTTT; CDR3aa: CASRQLYSNQPQHF; v_gene: TRBV28; j_gene: TRBJ1-5; abundance: few; d_gene: -
CDR3nt: TGTGCCAGCAGCACAGGGTTGCAGCCCCAGCATTTT; CDR3aa: CASSTGLQPQHF; v_gene: TRBV12-3/TRBV12-4; j_gene: TRBJ1-5; abundance: -; d_gene: -
CDR3nt: TGTGCCAGCAGCTCGGATCGTCGGAACATTCAGTACTTC; CDR3aa: CASSSDRRNIQYF; v_gene: TRBV3-1; j_gene: TRBJ2-4; abundance: few; d_gene: -
CDR3nt: TGTGCCAGCACCTTAGCGGGGGGGCCTAGCGAGCAGTACTTC; CDR3aa: CASTLAGGPSEQYF; v_gene: TRBV12-3/TRBV12-4; j_gene: TRBJ2-7; abundance: few; d_gene: TRBD2
CDR3nt: TGTGCCAGCAGCGGAGGCGGGTGGGGCTGGGAGACCCAGTACTTC; CDR3aa: CASSGGGWGWETQYF; v_gene: TRBV9; j_gene: TRBJ2-5; abundance: -; d_gene: -
CDR3nt: TGTGCCAGCAGTTACGGTCGGGGCCTGGGGGCCAAAAACATTCAGTACTTC; CDR3aa: CASSYGRGLGAKNIQYF; v_gene: TRBV6-2/TRBV6-3; j_gene: TRBJ2-4; abundance: few; d_gene: -
CDR3nt: TGTGCCAGCAGCCCCGGGCGGACTAGCGTGTACTACGAGCAGTACTTC; CDR3aa: CASSPGRTSVYYEQYF; v_gene: TRBV11-1; j_gene: TRBJ2-7; abundance: many; d_gene: TRBD2
CDR3nt: TGCGCCAGCAGTGCGGGACTAGCGGAAGAGACCCAGTACTTC; CDR3aa: CASSAGLAEETQYF; v_gene: TRBV10-1; j_gene: TRBJ2-5; abundance: many; d_gene: TRBD2
CDR3nt: TGTGCCAGCAGTTTTCGGACTAGCGGGGGATCCTCGCGGGAGCAGTACTTC; CDR3aa: CASSFRTSGGSSREQYF; v_gene: TRBV6-5; j_gene: TRBJ2-7; abundance: many; d_gene: TRBD2
CDR3nt: TGTGCCAGCAGTTTCACTGGCAGGGGGCAAGAGACCCAGTACTTC; CDR3aa: CASSFTGRGQETQYF; v_gene: TRBV6-2/TRBV6-3; j_gene: TRBJ2-5; abundance: -; d_gene: TRBD1
CDR3nt: TGTGCCAGCGGTACGGGCGGCAGCGGGGAGCTGTTTTTT; CDR3aa: CASGTGGSGELFF; v_gene: TRBV12-3/TRBV12-4; j_gene: TRBJ2-2; abundance: -; d_gene: -
CDR3nt: TGTGCCACCAGCAGGGTGAAGGAGACCCAGTACTTC; CDR3aa: CATSRVKETQYF; v_gene: TRBV15; j_gene: TRBJ2-5; abundance: -; d_gene: -
CDR3nt: TGTGCCAGCAGCGCAGTGGGGGGGAACTACGAGCAGTACTTC; CDR3aa: CASSAVGGNYEQYF; v_gene: TRBV11-2; j_gene: TRBJ2-7; abundance: many; d_gene: TRBD2
CDR3nt: TGTGCCAGCTCACCCTCACAGGACCCAGAGACCCAGTACTTC; CDR3aa: CASSPSQDPETQYF; v_gene: TRBV18; j_gene: TRBJ2-5; abundance: many; d_gene: -
CDR3nt: TGCAGTGCTAAGCTAGCGGGAGCCCACGAGCAGTACTTC; CDR3aa: CSAKLAGAHEQYF; v_gene: TRBV20-1; j_gene: TRBJ2-7; abundance: -; d_gene: TRBD2
CDR3nt: TGCAGCGTTGACGACGCAGGAGGAGAGACCCAGTACTTC; CDR3aa: CSVDDAGGETQYF; v_gene: TRBV29-1; j_gene: TRBJ2-5; abundance: many; d_gene: -
CDR3nt: TGTGCCAGCAGTTGGACTAGATCCAGCGAGCAGTACTTC; CDR3aa: CASSWTRSSEQYF; v_gene: TRBV6-2/TRBV6-3; j_gene: TRBJ2-7; abundance: -; d_gene: TRBD2
CDR3nt: TGTGCCAGCAAGCTAGCGGGGGCCTACGAGCAGTACTTC; CDR3aa: CASKLAGAYEQYF; v_gene: TRBV6-1; j_gene: TRBJ2-7; abundance: -; d_gene: TRBD2
CDR3nt: TGTGCCAGCAGCTTAGTTGCAGGGACTGATGGCTACACCTTC; CDR3aa: CASSLVAGTDGYTF; v_gene: TRBV11-2; j_gene: TRBJ1-2; abundance: many; d_gene: -